The sequence of this T cell receptor (beta chain) was determined in a study of blood T cells in healthy people across ages. They isolated at least 6 million PBMCs from each sample. Germline V gene data show CDR1 as LGHNA and CDR2 as YSLEER. The V and J ends lost 2 bases and 5 bases, in that order; junction bases with no gene match: 9. The CDR3 extends over 16 amino acids. PCR was performed a second time for about 6 to 11 cycles using a sample-barcoded 5' primer and a J-beta primer mix. One entry per CDR3 protein results from TCRdb running MiXCR on the 5' RACE reads. The repertoire includes 1.5 million to 2 million distinct CDR3 sequences, roughly 43% of them detected once, and approximately 22% sits in the top ten.

The chain carries TRBV4-3 and TRBJ2-3; 8 bases agree with TRBD2. Source material: blood. The receptor's source is a human donor in good health. CDR3 region: CASSQREGRFRDTQYF. In DNA, the CDR3 is TGCGCCAGCAGCCAACGGGAGGGTCGATTCAGAGATACGCAGTATTTT.